One and the same sample provided the 9 T cell receptor beta chains below, sequenced in a study of T cell responses to AZD1222 COVID-19 vaccine (dated by TCRdb to about 2021). The method behind the library was the immunoSEQ multiplex PCR assay. This is the immuneACCESS table as TCRdb keeps it, with only in-frame sequences that have V and J called. A part of the clones is gone; compared with another copy, unresolved V genes explain less than half, and the rest is unexplained. This sample lists about 110,000 clones; roughly 85% were detected once. The ten largest clones take up around 3.3% of the sample. The time point label, read with the paper, signifies: baseline before first vaccination. Sequencing was performed on peripheral blood, taken on day 0 of AZD1222 vaccination. The receptors were gathered from an adult in good health.

This chain links TRBV28 with TRBJ1-5, with D uncertain. From germline, CDR1 is MDHEN and CDR2 SYDVKM. V lost 4 bases, J lost 0 bases, and 7 bases lay in between. The CDR3 sequence is 14 residues long. The CDR3 region has the DNA TGTGCCAGCAGTTCCCACAATAGCAATCAGCCCCAGCATTTT. Residues: CASSSHNSNQPQHF.

This chain uses TRBV19 with TRBJ2-2; D may be TRBD1 (5 bases). Germline V gene sequence: CDR1 LNHDA, CDR2 SQIVND (reference sequence). The V end was cut by 1 base, the J end by 4 bases, with 10 bases between. This CDR3 is 15 amino acids long. CDR3 nucleotides: TGTGCCAGTAGTATAGCTGGGCAGGGCACCGGGGAGCTGTTTTTT. Translated: CASSIAGQGTGELFF.

V and J are TRBV5-4 and TRBJ2-3; 8 nucleotides agree with TRBD1. Looked up from germline, CDR1 is SGHNT and CDR2 is YYREEE (reference sequence). This CDR3 spans 16 amino acids. Trimming removed 3 bases from V and 6 bases from J; junction bases left unmatched: 12. The CDR3 protein is CASSSNRQGSYDTQYF. In DNA form, the CDR3 reads TGTGCCAGCAGCTCGAATCGACAGGGGTCTTACGATACGCAGTATTTT.

This rearrangement joins TRBV3-1 (or the pseudogene TRBV3-2) to TRBJ1-1; TRBD1 agrees at 10 bases. The CDR3 is 15 residues long. The germline CDR1 and CDR2 sequences are LGHDT and YNNKEL (reference sequence). Unmatched junction bases numbered 6, after V lost 5 bases and J lost 3 bases. CDR3 loop: CASSSTGQGDTEAFF. The CDR3, as DNA: TGTGCCAGCAGCTCGACCGGACAGGGGGACACTGAAGCTTTCTTT.

This clone turned up a few times. J is TRBJ1-2 and V is TRBV10-3, with a weak D call TRBD1 (5 bases). The length of the CDR3 is 14 residues. Germline CDR1 ENHRY, CDR2 SYGVKD. V was trimmed by 2 bases and J by 5 bases, leaving 12 bases between them. CDR3 DNA sequence: TGTGCCATCAGTGAGGTTGGGCAGGGTTATGGCTACACCTTC. It codes for CAISEVGQGYGYTF.

This chain connects TRBV28 to TRBJ1-1; 7 nucleotides match TRBD1. V lost 5 bases, J lost 0 bases, and 6 bases stayed unmatched. Germline V lookup: CDR1 MDHEN, CDR2 SYDVKM. The CDR3 sequence is 15 residues long. The CDR3, as DNA: TGTGCCAGCAGTCCAGGGGGGACTATGAACACTGAAGCTTTCTTT. Amino acids: CASSPGGTMNTEAFF.

The chain joins TRBV11-1 to TRBJ2-5; no reliable D call. CDR1 and CDR2 from the germline V gene are SGHAT and FQDESV (reference sequence). Deletions cut 3 bases from V and 5 bases from J, with 4 bases between. This CDR3 is 11 amino acids long. The chain's CDR3 is CASSFAETQYF. The CDR3 DNA is TGTGCCAGCAGCTTCGCGGAGACCCAGTACTTC.

V gene TRBV6-5 combines with J gene TRBJ1-1; no definite D call. The V gene's germline CDR1 is MNHEY and CDR2 SVGAGI. The CDR3 loop spans 12 amino acids. Deletions cut 2 bases from V and 4 bases from J, with 5 bases between. Here the CDR3 DNA reads TGTGCCAGCAGTTACCCTGCCACTGAAGCTTTCTTT. It yields the protein CASSYPATEAFF.

This chain uses TRBV18 with TRBJ2-5; 11 bases map to TRBD2. This CDR3 has 15 amino acids. The V and J ends lost 2 bases and 5 bases, in that order; junction bases with no gene match: 4. CDR1 is KGHSH and CDR2 is LQKENI in the germline V gene. The chain's CDR3 is CASSPLAGGHETQYF. The CDR3 DNA reads TGTGCCAGCTCACCATTAGCGGGAGGGCACGAGACCCAGTACTTC.